This entry describes one T cell receptor (beta chain). The antigen remains undetermined. Both TRBC1 and TRBC2 were covered by a beta constant-region primer of two equimolar oligonucleotides. Ligated cDNA was amplified by four rounds of PCR with nested alpha and beta constant-region primers and SP2. From the UMI-ligation and nested PCR reads, TCRdb called clonotypes with MiXCR, one entry per CDR3 protein. The sample lists 150,000 or so distinct CDR3 sequences; about 20% were seen once. The data were obtained in a study of naive and memory T cell subsets. Study-wide findings and caveats: The power law exponent of TCR abundance differed between naive and memory cells. Over 90% of naive TCR sequences appeared only once, unlike memory subsets. A few larger clonotypes appeared in naive repertoires, especially CD8, possibly memory cells re-expressing CD45RA.

The germline V and J ends were trimmed by 4 bases and 6 bases, with 16 bases remaining between them. Germline V gives CDR1 SGHRS, CDR2 YFSETQ. The CDR3 length is 15 residues. Specimen: naive CD4+ T cells from blood. The chain is built from TRBV5-1 and TRBJ2-2; D may be TRBD2 (5 bases). The sequence came from a human donor in good health. The CDR3 region has the DNA TGCGCCAGCAGCACTGTCGGGGAAATGGCCGGGGAGCTGTTTTTT. As protein: CASSTVGEMAGELFF.